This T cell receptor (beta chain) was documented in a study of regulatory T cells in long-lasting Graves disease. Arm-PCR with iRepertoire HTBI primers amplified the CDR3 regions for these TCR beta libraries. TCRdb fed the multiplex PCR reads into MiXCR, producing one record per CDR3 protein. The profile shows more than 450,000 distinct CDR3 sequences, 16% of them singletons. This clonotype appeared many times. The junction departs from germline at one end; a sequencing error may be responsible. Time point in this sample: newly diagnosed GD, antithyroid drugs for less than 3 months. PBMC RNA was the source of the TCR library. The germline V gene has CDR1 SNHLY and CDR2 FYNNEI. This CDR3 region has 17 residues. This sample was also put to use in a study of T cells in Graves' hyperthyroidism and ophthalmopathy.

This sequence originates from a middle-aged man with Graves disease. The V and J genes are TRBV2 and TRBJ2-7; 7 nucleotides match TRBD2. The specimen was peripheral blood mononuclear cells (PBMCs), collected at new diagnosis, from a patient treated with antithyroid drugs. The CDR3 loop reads CASSDPSSGEVSYGQYF. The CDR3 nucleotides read TGTGCCAGCAGCGACCCCTCTAGCGGAGAGGTGTCCTACGGGCAGTACTTC.